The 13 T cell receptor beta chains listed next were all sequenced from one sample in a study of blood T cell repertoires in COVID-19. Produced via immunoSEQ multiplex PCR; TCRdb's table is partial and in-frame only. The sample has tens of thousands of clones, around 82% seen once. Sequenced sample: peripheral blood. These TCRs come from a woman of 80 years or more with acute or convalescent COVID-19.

The CDR3 sequence is CAISGDSLSYEQYF. DNA of the CDR3: TGTGCCATCAGTGGGGACAGTCTCTCCTACGAGCAGTACTTC. This chain links TRBV10-3 with TRBJ2-7, with TRBD1 matching over 7 bases. Germline V gene data show CDR1 as ENHRY and CDR2 as SYGVKD. The CDR3 loop spans 14 amino acids. With V trimmed by 4 bases and J by 0 bases, 3 bases remained unmatched.

In nucleotides, the CDR3 is TGTGCCAGCAGTTTCGGTTATAATTCACCCCTCCACTTT. It yields the protein CASSFGYNSPLHF. This sequence joins TRBV12-3 or TRBV12-4 and TRBJ1-6; D not resolved. The CDR3 totals 13 residues. The germline V and J ends were trimmed by 3 bases and 4 bases, with 4 bases remaining between them.

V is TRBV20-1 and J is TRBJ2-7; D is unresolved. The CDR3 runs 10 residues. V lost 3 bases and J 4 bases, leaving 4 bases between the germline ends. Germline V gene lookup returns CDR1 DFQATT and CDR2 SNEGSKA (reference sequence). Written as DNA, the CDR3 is TGCAGTGCTAGGTCTTACGAGCAGTACTTC. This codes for CSARSYEQYF.

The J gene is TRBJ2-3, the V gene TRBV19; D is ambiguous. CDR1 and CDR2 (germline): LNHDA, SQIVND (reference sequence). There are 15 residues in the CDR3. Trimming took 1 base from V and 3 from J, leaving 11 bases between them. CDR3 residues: CASSIVPGATDTQYF. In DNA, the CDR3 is TGTGCCAGTAGTATAGTCCCTGGAGCGACAGATACGCAGTATTTT.

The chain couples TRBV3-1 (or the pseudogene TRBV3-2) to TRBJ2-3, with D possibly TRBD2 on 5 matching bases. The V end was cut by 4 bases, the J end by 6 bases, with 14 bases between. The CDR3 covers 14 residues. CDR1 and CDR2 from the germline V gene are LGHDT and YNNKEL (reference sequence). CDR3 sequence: CASSPGWLGDTQYF. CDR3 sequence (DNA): TGTGCCAGCAGCCCGGGATGGCTTGGGGATACGCAGTATTTT.

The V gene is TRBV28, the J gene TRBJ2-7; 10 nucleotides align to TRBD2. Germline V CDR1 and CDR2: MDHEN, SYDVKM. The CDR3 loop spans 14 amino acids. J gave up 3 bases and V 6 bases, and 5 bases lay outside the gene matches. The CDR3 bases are TGTGCCAGCAGCGACCGGACTAGCGGCTACGAGCAGTACTTC. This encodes CASSDRTSGYEQYF. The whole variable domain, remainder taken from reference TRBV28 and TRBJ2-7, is DVKVTQSSRYLVKRTGEKVFLECVQDMDHENMFWYRQDPGLGLRLIYFSYDVKMKEKGDIPEGYSVSREKKERFSLILESASTNQTSMYLCASSDRTSGYEQYFGPGTRLTVT.

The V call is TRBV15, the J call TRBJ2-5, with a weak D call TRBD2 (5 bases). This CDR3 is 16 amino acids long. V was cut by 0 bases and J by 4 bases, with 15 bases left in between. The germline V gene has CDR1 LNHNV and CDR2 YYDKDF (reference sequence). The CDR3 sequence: CATSRDLSGRGETQYF. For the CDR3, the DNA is TGTGCCACCAGCAGAGATCTCAGCGGACGAGGAGAGACCCAGTACTTC.

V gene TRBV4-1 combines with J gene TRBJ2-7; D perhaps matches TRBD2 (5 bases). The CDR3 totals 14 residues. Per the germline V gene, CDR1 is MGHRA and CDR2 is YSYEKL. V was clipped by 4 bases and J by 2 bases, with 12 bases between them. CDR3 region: CASSPERVPYEQYF. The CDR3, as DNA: TGCGCCAGCAGCCCCGAGAGGGTCCCCTACGAGCAGTACTTC.

The CDR3: CASTKTGGSGELFF. The CDR3, as DNA: TGTGCCAGCACCAAAACGGGGGGGAGCGGGGAGCTGTTTTTT. V and J are TRBV6-5 and TRBJ2-2, with 8 nucleotides matching TRBD2. With 7 bases clipped from V and 7 bases from J, the junction kept 8 bases outside the gene matches. This CDR3 spans 14 amino acids. Germline V CDR1 and CDR2: MNHEY, SVGAGI.

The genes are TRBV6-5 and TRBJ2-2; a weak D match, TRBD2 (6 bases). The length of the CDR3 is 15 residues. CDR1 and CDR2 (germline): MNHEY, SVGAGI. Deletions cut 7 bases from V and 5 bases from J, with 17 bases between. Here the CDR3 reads CASTKGEVGTGELFF. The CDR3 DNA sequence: TGTGCCAGCACTAAAGGGGAGGTCGGGACCGGGGAGCTGTTTTTT.

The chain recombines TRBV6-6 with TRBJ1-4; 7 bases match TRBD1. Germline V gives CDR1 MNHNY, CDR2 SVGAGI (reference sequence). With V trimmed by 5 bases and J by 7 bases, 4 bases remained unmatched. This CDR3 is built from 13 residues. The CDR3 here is CASSNRQGEKLFF. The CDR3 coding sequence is TGTGCCAGCAGTAACCGACAGGGTGAAAAACTGTTTTTT.

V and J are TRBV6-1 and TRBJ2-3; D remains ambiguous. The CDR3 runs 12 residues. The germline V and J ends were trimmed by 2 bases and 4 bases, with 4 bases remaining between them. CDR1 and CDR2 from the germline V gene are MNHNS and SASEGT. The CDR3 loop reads CASSESADTQYF. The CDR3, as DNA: TGTGCCAGCAGTGAATCCGCAGATACGCAGTATTTT.

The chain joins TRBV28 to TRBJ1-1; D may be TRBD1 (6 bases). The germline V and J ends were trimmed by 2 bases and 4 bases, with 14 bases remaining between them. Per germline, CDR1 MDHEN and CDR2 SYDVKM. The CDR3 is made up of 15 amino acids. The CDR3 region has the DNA TGTGCCAGCAGTTTACCTCCGGGACATGGCACTGAAGCTTTCTTT. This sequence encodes CASSLPPGHGTEAFF.